One sample yielded the 31 T cell receptor beta chains listed below, sequenced in a study of T cell repertoires in cytomegalovirus infection. MiXCR, run by TCRdb on the reads, gives a single entry per CDR3 protein. The sample consists of around 190,000 distinct CDR3 sequences, 13% to 15% of them appearing once. Material: PBMCs. These receptors all stem from a human donor in good health (CMV status not recorded). Some clones in this sample may be carry-over from other donors' samples.

V usage is TRBV5-1 and J usage is TRBJ2-4, with D unresolved. This CDR3 region has 17 residues. V was clipped by 2 bases and J by 0 bases, with 15 bases between them. CDR1 is SGHRS and CDR2 is YFSETQ in the germline V gene. The CDR3 sequence is CASSFVVTNLAKNIQYF. The DNA for the CDR3 is TGCGCCAGCAGCTTTGTAGTGACAAACCTAGCCAAAAACATTCAGTACTTC.

This clonotype was seen more than once but under ten times. The chain uses TRBV29-1 and TRBJ2-7; possible D gene TRBD1, 6 bases. The V gene's germline CDR1 is SQVTM and CDR2 ANQGSEA. The CDR3 loop spans 15 amino acids. The V gene lost 6 bases and the J gene lost 3 bases, with 21 bases spanning the gap. CDR3 region: CSVETVTGSYYEQYF. The DNA of the CDR3 is TGCAGCGTCGAAACCGTGACAGGCTCCTACTACGAGCAGTACTTC.

There are many counts of this clonotype. The genes are TRBV7-3 and TRBJ2-3; perhaps TRBD1 as D (8 bases). Trimming left V 2 bases short and J 9 bases short, with 15 bases between. Germline loops: CDR1 SGHTA, CDR2 FQGTGA. The CDR3 sequence is 14 residues long. Written as DNA, the CDR3 is TGTGCCAGCAGCTTAGGACAGGGAGGGCGAACGCAGTATTTT. It is translated as CASSLGQGGRTQYF.

There are many counts of this clonotype. The gene calls are TRBV2 and TRBJ2-7; D gene uncertain. Germline CDR1 and CDR2: SNHLY and FYNNEI. V lost 4 bases and J 7 bases, leaving 5 bases between the germline ends. The CDR3 consists of 10 residues. The CDR3 spells CASSGDEQYF. CDR3 bases: TGTGCCAGCAGTGGGGATGAGCAGTACTTC. The complete variable domain, with remaining parts taken from reference TRBV2 and TRBJ2-7, reads EPEVTQTPSHQVTQMGQEVILRCVPISNHLYFYWYRQILGQKVEFLVSFYNNEISEKSEIFDDQFSVERPDGSNFTLKIRSTKLEDSAMYFCASSGDEQYFGPGTRLTVT.

A remark on this clonotype: An end of the junction does not agree with germline; a read error may underlie this. The V gene is TRBV29-1, the J gene TRBJ2-2; D might be TRBD2 (5 bases). The V gene's germline CDR1 is SQVTM and CDR2 ANQGSEA. CDR3 length: 14 amino acids. CDR3 sequence: CGVNGVGRGGELFF. CDR3 sequence (DNA): TGCGGCGTCAACGGGGTCGGGCGAGGCGGGGAGCTGTTTTTT.

This clonotype was counted a few times. The V call is TRBV28, the J call TRBJ2-3; no firm D call. The germline gives CDR1 MDHEN, CDR2 SYDVKM. CDR3 length equals 11 residues. V was clipped by 4 bases and J by 6 bases, with 5 bases between them. CDR3: CASSSLDTQYF. CDR3 sequence (DNA): TGTGCCAGCAGTTCGTTGGATACGCAGTATTTT.

This clonotype showed up just a few times. The rearrangement links TRBV19 to TRBJ2-1, with a possible D match to TRBD2 (6 bases). The CDR3 covers 13 residues. Per germline, CDR1 LNHDA and CDR2 SQIVND (reference sequence). V was cut by 5 bases and J by 9 bases, with 14 bases left in between. The CDR3 nucleotides read TGTGCCAGTAGTCTCCCGGGAGCGAGTGAGCAGTTCTTC. Protein product: CASSLPGASEQFF.

This clonotype came up many times. This sequence joins TRBV12-3 or TRBV12-4 and TRBJ2-6; TRBD1 matches 10 bases. V lost 8 bases, J lost 0 bases, and 4 bases stayed unmatched. The CDR3 is 16 residues long. The CDR3 region is CASGTGVSSGANVLTF. The DNA for the CDR3 is TGTGCCAGCGGGACAGGGGTCTCCTCTGGGGCCAACGTCCTGACTTTC.

This clonotype was seen a few times. This chain joins TRBV4-1 and TRBJ1-1; D might be TRBD1 (5 bases). Between the trimmed V and J ends, which lost 5 bases and 1 base, there was a span of 14 bases. This CDR3 comprises 15 residues. CDR1 and CDR2 from the germline V gene are MGHRA and YSYEKL. CDR3 protein: CASSSEGERNTEAFF. In DNA, the CDR3 is TGCGCCAGCAGCTCAGAAGGGGAGCGGAACACTGAAGCTTTCTTT.

The V and J genes are TRBV28 and TRBJ2-3, with 8 bases matching TRBD1. The CDR3 extends over 14 amino acids. V dropped 5 bases and J dropped 5; count of bases not matched to a gene: 6. Per the germline V gene, CDR1 is MDHEN and CDR2 is SYDVKM. The CDR3 here is CASSRTGKVDTQYF. In nucleotides, the CDR3 is TGTGCCAGCAGTAGGACAGGGAAAGTAGATACGCAGTATTTT.

This clonotype occurred many times. The V gene is TRBV7-9, the J gene TRBJ2-7, with TRBD2 matching over 9 bases. CDR3 length: 17 residues. V shed 5 bases and J 5 bases; nucleotides not matched to a gene: 16. Germline assignment: CDR1 SEHNR and CDR2 FQNEAQ (reference sequence). CDR3 nucleotides: TGTGCCAGCAGCCTCAGAGGGGTACTAGCGGGCCCCCACGAGCAGTACTTC. Amino acid sequence: CASSLRGVLAGPHEQYF. Full variable domain (remainder filled in from reference TRBV7-9 and TRBJ2-7): DTGVSQNPRHKITKRGQNVTFRCDPISEHNRLYWYRQTLGQGPEFLTYFQNEAQLEKSRLLSDRFSAERPKGSFSTLEIQRTEQGDSAMYLCASSLRGVLAGPHEQYFGPGTRLTVT.

This sequence joins TRBV5-1 and TRBJ1-2; 7 bases are shared with TRBD1. J was trimmed by 2 bases and V by 4 bases; bases with no gene match: 5. The CDR3 has 14 amino acids. The germline V gene encodes CDR1 SGHRS and CDR2 YFSETQ. DNA for the CDR3: TGCGCCAGCAGCAGGGACAGCCAGAACTATGGCTACACCTTC. Its protein product is CASSRDSQNYGYTF.

The table lists this clonotype with many counts. This chain links TRBV7-9 with TRBJ1-1; 9 bases line up with TRBD1. Unmatched junction bases numbered 5, after V lost 3 bases and J lost 0 bases. The CDR3 contains 16 residues. Germline V CDR1 and CDR2: SEHNR, FQNEAQ (reference sequence). CDR3 residues: CASSLWTGALNTEAFF. For the CDR3, the DNA is TGTGCCAGCAGCTTGTGGACAGGGGCCCTGAACACTGAAGCTTTCTTT.

The chain is built from TRBV6-6 and TRBJ2-5; 11 nucleotides agree with TRBD2. Germline-derived CDR1 and CDR2 are MNHNY and SVGAGI (reference sequence). The CDR3 is made up of 17 amino acids. The ends lost 7 bases at V and 4 bases at J; junction bases unmatched: 14. This chain's CDR3 is CASTGGLAGGPSETQYF. For the CDR3, the DNA is TGTGCCAGCACCGGAGGGCTAGCGGGGGGCCCATCAGAGACCCAGTACTTC.

The V gene is TRBV18, the J gene TRBJ1-5; a possible D gene is TRBD1 (5 bases). In germline, CDR1 is KGHSH, CDR2 LQKENI. V dropped 4 bases and J dropped 0 bases, with 7 bases sitting between them. This CDR3 region has 14 residues. This CDR3 reads CASSQGYSNQPQHF. CDR3 nucleotides: TGTGCCAGCTCACAGGGGTATAGCAATCAGCCCCAGCATTTT. Filled out from reference TRBV18 and TRBJ1-5, the complete variable domain reads NAGVMQNPRHLVRRRGQEARLRCSPMKGHSHVYWYRQLPEEGLKFMVYLQKENIIDESGMPKERFSAEFPKEGPSILRIQQVVRGDSAAYFCASSQGYSNQPQHFGDGTRLSIL.

This clonotype has at least ten counts. The chain employs TRBV28 and TRBJ1-5; a weak D match, TRBD1 (5 bases). With 2 bases removed from V and 4 bases from J, the gap between germline ends came to 18 bases. CDR3 size: 17 residues. Germline lookup yields CDR1 MDHEN and CDR2 SYDVKM. The chain's CDR3 is CASSLVGWQGKNQPQHF. The CDR3, as DNA: TGTGCCAGCAGTTTAGTTGGCTGGCAGGGAAAAAATCAGCCCCAGCATTTT.

This clonotype was detected only a few times. The chain joins TRBV9 to TRBJ1-1; D remains unclear. V was cut by 3 bases and J by 5 bases, with 14 bases left in between. The length of the CDR3 is 14 residues. The V gene's germline CDR1 is SGDLS and CDR2 YYNGEE. The CDR3 spells CASSGHLAQTEAFF. Here the CDR3 DNA reads TGTGCCAGCAGCGGTCACCTCGCCCAAACTGAAGCTTTCTTT.

Note on this clonotype: A much larger clone lies a single base off, so this may be a read error. No conserved phenylalanine or tryptophan is present at the end of the CDR3, so a read error is the likely explanation. The J gene is TRBJ2-1, the V gene TRBV6-8, with D tentatively TRBD1 (7 bases). Trimming removed 8 bases at V and 6 bases at J, with 17 bases between. CDR1 and CDR2 (germline): MNHGY, SAAAGT. The CDR3 has 14 amino acids. The CDR3 spells CASVWAGGPNEQFL. As DNA, the CDR3 is TGTGCCAGCGTCTGGGCAGGGGGGCCCAATGAGCAGTTCCTC.

This clonotype has a handful of counts. The J gene is TRBJ2-7, the V gene TRBV7-3; perhaps TRBD1 as D (6 bases). The length of the CDR3 is 13 residues. Germline V gene sequence: CDR1 SGHTA, CDR2 FQGTGA. V lost 5 bases to trimming and J lost 6 bases, with 14 bases between them. This chain's CDR3 is CASSILQGSEQYF. CDR3 nucleotides: TGTGCCAGCAGCATTTTACAGGGTAGCGAGCAGTACTTC.

This clonotype was found many times. This chain links TRBV7-6 with TRBJ2-7, with TRBD2 matching over 7 bases. V lost 5 bases and J lost 0; bases outside the gene matches: 13. Germline V CDR1 and CDR2: SGHVS, FNYEAQ. There are 17 residues in the CDR3. In DNA, the CDR3 is TGTGCCAGCAGCACCTACCCAACTAGCGATAGCTCCTACGAGCAGTACTTC. Translation: CASSTYPTSDSSYEQYF.

The table lists this clonotype with many counts. The rearrangement links TRBV10-3 to TRBJ2-1, with unresolved D. The germline CDR1 and CDR2 sequences are ENHRY and SYGVKD. This CDR3 region has 14 residues. V shed 4 bases and J shed 8 bases, with 15 bases lying between them. The CDR3 is CAISGGHSSDEQFF. As DNA, the CDR3 is TGTGCCATCAGTGGCGGCCACTCAAGCGATGAGCAGTTCTTC.

This clonotype appeared many times. The J gene is TRBJ1-1, the V gene TRBV6-6; maybe TRBD1 (5 bases). The CDR3 extends over 14 amino acids. Germline CDR1 is MNHNY and CDR2 is SVGAGI (reference sequence). The V end was cut by 4 bases, the J end by 1 base, with 10 bases between. CDR3 sequence: CASSLRDQNTEAFF. The CDR3 bases are TGTGCCAGCAGTTTAAGGGACCAGAACACTGAAGCTTTCTTT.

This chain links TRBV5-1 with TRBJ1-6, with TRBD1 identical over 9 bases. This CDR3 comprises 18 residues. The junction had 10 bases not matched to a gene; V was cut back by 3 bases and J by 3 bases. Germline V gene data show CDR1 as SGHRS and CDR2 as YFSETQ. In DNA, the CDR3 is TGCGCCAGCAGCTCGAAAAACCGGGACAGGGACTATAATTCACCCCTCCACTTT. It codes for CASSSKNRDRDYNSPLHF.

The chain uses TRBV28 and TRBJ2-5, with D uncertain. Germline V gene lookup returns CDR1 MDHEN and CDR2 SYDVKM. Trimming left V 6 bases short and J 4 bases short, with 9 bases between. This CDR3 is built from 12 residues. The CDR3 loop is CASSQGIETQYF. The CDR3 DNA follows: TGTGCCAGCAGCCAAGGGATAGAGACCCAGTACTTC.

This clonotype was seen at least ten times. This rearrangement joins TRBV12-3 or TRBV12-4 to TRBJ1-1, with 9 bases fitting TRBD1. The length of the CDR3 is 17 residues. V was pared by 6 bases and J by 5 bases, with 16 bases of the junction left unmatched. The CDR3 bases are TGTGCCAGCAGCCCGAGGGGACAGGGATATCGGGGAACTGAAGCTTTCTTT. It encodes CASSPRGQGYRGTEAFF.

J is TRBJ2-1 and V is TRBV29-1, with a weak D call TRBD2 (6 bases). The CDR3 is 20 residues long. With 3 bases removed from V and 0 bases from J, the gap between germline ends came to 27 bases. CDR1 SQVTM and CDR2 ANQGSEA come from the germline V gene. The CDR3 DNA is TGCAGCGTTGAGGGAATCGGGACTCAAGGGCGACCCAGCTCCTACAATGAGCAGTTCTTC. Its translation: CSVEGIGTQGRPSSYNEQFF.

This clonotype was recorded at least ten times. The chain recombines TRBV6-2 or TRBV6-3 with TRBJ2-3; no clear D. Trimming removed 2 bases at V and 14 bases at J, with 17 bases between. The CDR3 consists of 13 residues. CDR1 MNHEY and CDR2 SVGEGT come from the germline V gene. CDR3 sequence: CASSYRMRTRRYF. The CDR3 DNA reads as TGTGCCAGCAGTTACAGGATGAGGACCCGGAGGTATTTT.

In this sample, this clonotype turned up many times. The V gene is TRBV28, the J gene TRBJ2-3, with D possibly TRBD1 on 6 matching bases. The length of the CDR3 is 17 residues. CDR1 MDHEN and CDR2 SYDVKM come from the germline V gene. The V end lost 0 bases, the J end lost 0 bases, and 13 bases lay between the germline ends. CDR3 sequence: CASSLWGQGLSTDTQYF. CDR3 bases: TGTGCCAGCAGTTTATGGGGGCAGGGGCTTAGCACAGATACGCAGTATTTT.

There are a few counts of this clonotype. V and J are TRBV20-1 and TRBJ2-7; the D is unclear. Trimming took off 0 bases at V and 3 bases at J, with 9 bases between the two ends. Germline CDR1 is DFQATT and CDR2 is SNEGSKA (reference sequence). This CDR3 is built from 13 residues. For the CDR3, the DNA is TGCAGTGCTAGAGATGGCAGACACTACGAGCAGTACTTC. Its translation: CSARDGRHYEQYF.

Many counts were recorded for this clonotype. The V and J genes are TRBV27 and TRBJ2-1; 10 bases align to TRBD2. The V gene's germline CDR1 is MNHEY and CDR2 SMNVEV (reference sequence). The CDR3 totals 18 residues. J gave up 1 base and V 8 bases, and 14 bases lay outside the gene matches. The CDR3 nucleotides are TGTGCCAGCTCCCCGGGGGCTAGCGGGAGATTGTCCTACAATGAGCAGTTCTTC. It yields the protein CASSPGASGRLSYNEQFF.

The chain carries TRBV7-4 and TRBJ2-1; the D call may be TRBD1 or TRBD2 (5 bases each). The CDR3 extends over 15 amino acids. Germline V lookup: CDR1 SGHVT, CDR2 SQSDAQ. With 7 bases removed from V and 7 bases from J, the gap between germline ends came to 20 bases. The CDR3 coding sequence is TGTGCCAGCACCCGCCCAGGGACCGATGGGAATGAGCAGTTCTTC. It yields the protein CASTRPGTDGNEQFF.